This T cell receptor beta chain was observed in a study of T cell responses to AZD1222 COVID-19 vaccine. General study points: Donor demographics were predominantly white British with a female majority; clonal diversity may be underestimated. The peak T cell response came first, and repertoires were sampled only after it. Unmutated variant regions are reportedly the target of nearly half of TCRs that are spike-specific.

Method: immunoSEQ multiplex PCR; TCRdb's copy keeps in-frame clones and lacks some. Of 40,000 to 55,000 clones listed, 60% to 85% were seen once; the top ten hold about 3.7%. Germline V lookup: CDR1 MNHNS, CDR2 SASEGT. This CDR3 has 14 amino acids. Of note for this clone: No antigen is known for it. At one end, the junction sequence differs from germline, possibly due to a read error.

The starting material was peripheral blood, obtained on day 0 of AZD1222 vaccination. This TCR was sampled from an adult in good health. The chain couples TRBV6-1 to TRBJ2-1; D gene unclear. The CDR3 DNA follows: TGTGCCAGCGGTGACGGAAACTCCTACAATGAGCAGTTCTTC. It is translated as CASGDGNSYNEQFF.